This T cell receptor beta chain was observed in a study of early T cells in non-severe SARS-CoV-2 infection. Across the study: With bulk RNA from unsorted whole blood as input, sequencing yielded unpaired chains.

TCRdb fed the 5' RACE reads into MiXCR, producing one record per CDR3 protein. This sample has fewer than 30,000 distinct CDR3 sequences; about 4.4% occur once, and the top ten carry around 16%. This clonotype was detected many times. The antigen is unknown. Study observations and caveats: VDJdb matching favored anti-spike CD8 responses, missing private and CD4 specificities.

V was clipped by 5 bases and J by 4 bases, with 18 bases between them. This CDR3 is built from 14 residues. Germline CDR1 and CDR2: GTSNPN and SVGIG (reference sequence). The specimen sequenced was whole blood. This clonotype was obtained from an adult who was a healthcare worker with PCR-confirmed SARS-CoV-2 infection or an uninfected control (not recorded which). This rearrangement joins TRBV30 to TRBJ2-7; D may correspond to TRBD1 or TRBD2 (5 bases each). The CDR3 nucleotides read TGTGCCTGGCATACCCCGGGGACCTTTTACGAGCAGTACTTC. Amino acids: CAWHTPGTFYEQYF.